These 19 T cell receptor beta chains share one sample of origin, sequenced in a study of T cell responses to AZD1222 COVID-19 vaccine. Generated by immunoSEQ multiplex PCR, the TCRdb table keeps only in-frame clones and is missing some. The table lists about 120,000 clones, about 88% of them singletons. The sequencing used peripheral blood, collected 28 days after the second AZD1222 dose. These receptors all stem from an adult who received the AZD1222 COVID-19 vaccine.

The V and J genes are TRBV13 and TRBJ2-1; weak D call: TRBD2 (5 bases). CDR1 and CDR2 (germline): PRHDT, FYEKMQ (reference sequence). CDR3 length: 15 residues. V lost 0 bases and J 7 bases, leaving 13 bases between the germline ends. The CDR3 coding sequence is TGTGCCAGCAGCTTAGGAACACTAGTTAGGAATGAGCAGTTCTTC. Its translation: CASSLGTLVRNEQFF.

The chain has TRBV11-2 and TRBJ2-7, with unresolved D. V lost 2 bases to trimming and J lost 1 base, with 9 bases between them. This CDR3 comprises 14 residues. Germline CDR1 reads SGHAT; CDR2 reads FQNNGV. The CDR3 DNA reads as TGTGCCAGCAGCTTAACTCTCTCGTCCTACGAGCAGTACTTC. Translating it yields CASSLTLSSYEQYF.

Only one count was recorded for this clone. The chain couples TRBV6-4 to TRBJ2-5, with 8 bases identical to TRBD2. Germline-derived CDR1 and CDR2 are MRHNA and SNTAGT. The J segment lost 0 bases and the V segment lost 8 bases, leaving 8 bases of the junction unmatched. The CDR3 has 15 amino acids. DNA for the CDR3: TGTGCCAGCGCCGAGAGCGGGGGCAACCAAGAGACCCAGTACTTC. It codes for CASAESGGNQETQYF.

This clone has just a few counts. J is TRBJ1-1 and V is TRBV28; 8 bases are a match to TRBD1. The CDR3 totals 15 residues. V gave up 2 bases and J gave up 4 bases; unmatched junction bases: 6. Germline V gene lookup returns CDR1 MDHEN and CDR2 SYDVKM. CDR3 DNA: TGTGCCAGCAGTTTAAGGACAGGGACGGGCACTGAAGCTTTCTTT. This codes for CASSLRTGTGTEAFF.

V is TRBV15 and J is TRBJ2-7; D could derive from TRBD1 or TRBD2 (5 bases each). The V gene's germline CDR1 is LNHNV and CDR2 YYDKDF (reference sequence). V lost 0 bases and J 9 bases, leaving 9 bases between the germline ends. The CDR3 has 12 amino acids. As DNA, the CDR3 is TGTGCCACCAGCAGAGATATGGGGGTGCAGTACTTC. Its protein is CATSRDMGVQYF.

A few counts support this clone. The gene calls are TRBV19 and TRBJ2-5; the D is unclear. Germline CDR1 LNHDA, CDR2 SQIVND (reference sequence). V shed 1 base and J shed 4 bases, with 4 bases lying between them. There are 12 residues in the CDR3. The CDR3 DNA reads TGTGCCAGTAGTATAGCAGGAGAGACCCAGTACTTC. Residues: CASSIAGETQYF.

The V and J genes are TRBV6-5 and TRBJ2-7; 7 nucleotides agree with TRBD2. In germline, CDR1 is MNHEY, CDR2 SVGAGI. The junction had 3 bases not matched to a gene; V was cut back by 4 bases and J by 3 bases. This CDR3 contains 13 residues. In nucleotides, the CDR3 is TGTGCCAGCAGTTCAAGGGAGGGCTACGAGCAGTACTTC. This codes for CASSSREGYEQYF.

V and J are TRBV7-9 and TRBJ1-2; D unresolved. V lost 0 bases and J 1 base, leaving 9 bases between the germline ends. Germline lookup yields CDR1 SEHNR and CDR2 FQNEAQ (reference sequence). The CDR3 is 15 amino acids. The CDR3 bases are TGTGCCAGCAGCTTAGCGGTCCAGCTTAACTATGGCTACACCTTC. It translates to CASSLAVQLNYGYTF.

The chain joins TRBV5-4 to TRBJ2-5; D gene uncertain. The CDR3 is 11 amino acids. Trimming pared 2 bases from V and 2 bases from J, leaving 1 base between. The germline CDR1 and CDR2 sequences are SGHNT and YYREEE (reference sequence). As DNA, the CDR3 is TGTGCCAGCAGCTTTCAAGAGACCCAGTACTTC. Translation: CASSFQETQYF.

The chain carries TRBV7-2 and TRBJ1-2; D gene ambiguous. Germline lookup yields CDR1 SGHTA and CDR2 FQGNSA. Trimming left V 1 base short and J 4 bases short, with 7 bases between. The CDR3 contains 13 residues. CDR3 protein: CASSLESTYGYTF. CDR3 coding DNA: TGTGCCAGCAGCTTAGAATCGACCTATGGCTACACCTTC.

A single count supports this clone. CDR3 in amino acids: CASIPTGGYGYTF. The CDR3 DNA reads as TGTGCCAGCATCCCGACAGGGGGCTATGGCTACACCTTC. J is TRBJ1-2 and V is TRBV6-5; 9 bases align to TRBD1. The CDR3 has 13 amino acids. Per germline, CDR1 MNHEY and CDR2 SVGAGI. V shed 7 bases and J 4 bases; nucleotides not matched to a gene: 4.

This clone was detected only a few times. The chain is built from TRBV5-4 and TRBJ2-7; D is perhaps TRBD2 (5 bases). Trimming stripped 2 bases from V and 5 bases from J, with 14 bases between. CDR1 is SGHNT, CDR2 YYREEE, per germline (reference sequence). The CDR3 extends over 14 amino acids. CDR3 loop: CASSLISGFDEQYF. Here the CDR3 DNA reads TGTGCCAGCAGCTTAATTTCGGGGTTCGACGAGCAGTACTTC.

The chain carries TRBV18 and TRBJ1-3; TRBD1 aligns across 7 bases. CDR1 is KGHSH, CDR2 LQKENI, per germline. This CDR3 has 19 amino acids. The junction had 14 bases not matched to a gene; V was cut back by 3 bases and J by 0 bases. The CDR3 DNA reads TGTGCCAGCTCACCCCTTGGACCCGGGACAGCAAACTCTGGAAACACCATATATTTT. It encodes CASSPLGPGTANSGNTIYF.

This clone was seen more than once but under ten times. The V gene is TRBV7-8, the J gene TRBJ1-1; tentatively, D is TRBD1 (6 bases). V dropped 5 bases and J dropped 3 bases, with 10 bases sitting between them. Germline CDR1 SGHVS, CDR2 FQNEAQ. This CDR3 comprises 13 residues. DNA for the CDR3: TGTGCCAGCAGCCTGACAGGCGACACTGAAGCTTTCTTT. Its translation is CASSLTGDTEAFF.

V usage is TRBV7-9 and J usage is TRBJ2-1, with a weak D call TRBD2 (6 bases). This CDR3 contains 11 residues. Germline V CDR1 and CDR2: SEHNR, FQNEAQ (reference sequence). The V end was cut by 3 bases, the J end by 9 bases, with 6 bases between. The CDR3 loop is CASSLGGEQFF. The CDR3 DNA reads TGTGCCAGCAGCTTGGGGGGTGAGCAGTTCTTC.

This chain uses TRBV28 with TRBJ1-5; D may be TRBD1 (5 bases). This CDR3 spans 15 amino acids. V was pared by 5 bases and J by 3 bases, with 14 bases between. CDR1 MDHEN and CDR2 SYDVKM come from the germline V gene. CDR3 sequence reads: CASSPQGNDNQPQHF. The DNA for the CDR3 is TGTGCCAGCAGTCCGCAGGGTAATGACAATCAGCCCCAGCATTTT.

This clone was seen only once. The chain couples TRBV3-1 (or the pseudogene TRBV3-2) to TRBJ2-1; D might be TRBD2 (5 bases). V shed 0 bases and J shed 9 bases, with 15 bases lying between them. The germline gives CDR1 LGHDT, CDR2 YNNKEL (reference sequence). This CDR3 has 15 amino acids. The CDR3 sequence: CASSQELASFAEQFF. CDR3 nucleotide sequence: TGTGCCAGCAGCCAAGAACTTGCTAGCTTCGCTGAGCAGTTCTTC.

This rearrangement joins TRBV2 to TRBJ2-2; TRBD1 agrees at 7 bases. V lost 5 bases and J lost 6; bases outside the gene matches: 9. The CDR3 runs to 15 residues. CDR1 SNHLY and CDR2 FYNNEI come from the germline V gene. CDR3 sequence: CASSTGDPLPGELFF. CDR3 sequence (DNA): TGTGCCAGCAGTACAGGGGATCCCCTTCCCGGGGAGCTGTTTTTT.

This sequence joins TRBV7-2 and TRBJ2-3; 11 bases agree with TRBD2. The CDR3 spans 15 residues. With 5 bases clipped from V and 4 bases from J, the junction kept 5 bases outside the gene matches. Germline CDR1 SGHTA, CDR2 FQGNSA. The chain's CDR3 is CASSLVAGGPDTQYF. CDR3 coding DNA: TGTGCCAGCAGCCTAGTAGCGGGGGGGCCAGATACGCAGTATTTT. Together with reference TRBV7-2 and TRBJ2-3, the CDR3 gives the full variable domain: GAGVSQSPSNKVTEKGKDVELRCDPISGHTALYWYRQSLGQGLEFLIYFQGNSAPDKSGLPSDRFSAERTGGSVSTLTIQRTQQEDSAVYLCASSLVAGGPDTQYFGPGTRLTVL.